Listed below are T cell receptor beta chains from one sample, sequenced in a study of blood T cell repertoires in COVID-19. Repertoires were generated with immunoSEQ multiplex PCR, while TCRdb's copy carries only in-frame clones and drops some. The data contain around 400,000 clones, 70% to 90% of them singletons. The sequenced sample consisted of peripheral blood. The receptors come from a man aged 40-49 years with acute or convalescent COVID-19. The CDR3 runs from the conserved cysteine through the conserved F or W. Fields, in order: clone size, V gene, J gene, D gene, CDR3 DNA, CDR3 protein. A D gene is named only where the DNA matches it firmly. Size values are once, few and many counts, or a class for expanded clones, and some rows have none.

NA	TRBV27	TRBJ2-7	TRBD1	TGTGCCAGCAGTTCCCCTCGACAGGGCCAGCAGTACTTC	CASSSPRQGQQYF
NA	TRBV6-5	TRBJ2-7	TRBD1	TGTGCCAGCAGGAGTACCGGGACAGGGGGCGTCGAGCAGTACTTC	CASRSTGTGGVEQYF
NA	TRBV2	TRBJ2-1	NA	TGTGCCAGCAGTGAAGCGCCGGGGGAGAAATACAATGAGCAGTTCTTC	CASSEAPGEKYNEQFF
NA	TRBV24-1	TRBJ2-1	NA	TGTGCCACCCAGGAAGACCTTTACAATGAGCAGTTCTTC	CATQEDLYNEQFF
NA	TRBV3-1/TRBV3-2	TRBJ2-3	TRBD1	TGTGCCAGCAGCCCGCCCACAGGGGGCAAAGATACGCAGTATTTT	CASSPPTGGKDTQYF
once	TRBV3-1/TRBV3-2	TRBJ1-3	TRBD1	TGTGCCAGCGGGACAGGGCCTGGAAACACCATATATTTT	CASGTGPGNTIYF
NA	TRBV30	TRBJ1-1	TRBD1	TGTGCCTGGAGGGACAGGGGATGGACTGAAGCTTTCTTT	CAWRDRGWTEAFF
NA	TRBV11-2	TRBJ1-1	NA	TGTGCCAGCACCCCACAGGGCCTGAACACTGAAGCTTTCTTT	CASTPQGLNTEAFF
NA	TRBV6-5	TRBJ2-7	NA	TGTGCCAGCAGTCCTCCGCTCGGGGGATCCTACGAGCAGTACTTC	CASSPPLGGSYEQYF
NA	TRBV28	TRBJ2-7	TRBD2	TGTGCCAGCGAGGGACTAGCGGACTCCTACGAGCAGTACTTC	CASEGLADSYEQYF
once	TRBV6-2/TRBV6-3	TRBJ1-4	NA	TGTGCCAGCAGTTACGATCAGGTTAATGAAAAACTGTTTTTT	CASSYDQVNEKLFF
NA	TRBV27	TRBJ1-6	TRBD1	TGTGCCAGCAGTTTATACAGGGGAGCTGTTTCACCCCTCCACTTT	CASSLYRGAVSPLHF
NA	TRBV2	TRBJ2-7	TRBD1	TGTGCCAGCAGTTGGGAGACAGGGGGGGGCTCCGAGCAGTACTTC	CASSWETGGGSEQYF
NA	TRBV19	TRBJ2-2	NA	TGTGCCAGACCTAAATGGGGGCAGGGTACCGGGGAGCTGTTTTTT	CARPKWGQGTGELFF
once	TRBV14	TRBJ2-3	TRBD2	TGTGCCAGCAGCCAAGCAGGGACTAGGAAGTATTTT	CASSQAGTRKYF
NA	TRBV4-1	TRBJ1-2	NA	TGCGCCAGCAGCCAAGCCACAGGGTCCCTATCCTATGGCTACACCTTC	CASSQATGSLSYGYTF
NA	TRBV15	TRBJ2-1	NA	TGTGCCACCAGCATTTACTCAGGGTCCTACAATGAGCAGTTCTTC	CATSIYSGSYNEQFF
NA	TRBV18	TRBJ2-7	TRBD2	TGTGCCAGCTCACTCGCGGGACTAGCCTACGAGCAGTACTTC	CASSLAGLAYEQYF
NA	TRBV6-5	TRBJ2-2	TRBD2	TGTGCCAGTAAACCGGGACTAGTTGTTACCGGGGAGCTGTTTTTT	CASKPGLVVTGELFF
NA	TRBV15	TRBJ2-7	NA	TGTGCCACCAGCAGAGAGGGCAGACCCTACGAGCAGTACTTC	CATSREGRPYEQYF
many	TRBV7-9	TRBJ1-3	TRBD1	TGTGCCAGCAGCTTAGGGGGACAGGGGGCCTCTGGAAACACCATATATTTT	CASSLGGQGASGNTIYF
NA	TRBV27	TRBJ2-2	NA	TGTGCCAGCAGTTACGACAGCGGGGAGCTGTTTTTT	CASSYDSGELFF
NA	TRBV4-1	TRBJ2-5	NA	TGCGCCAGCAGCCAACCGACAGAGAAAGAGACCCAGTACTTC	CASSQPTEKETQYF
NA	TRBV30	TRBJ1-2	NA	TGTGCCTGGAATTCTGGCAACTATGGCTACACCTTC	CAWNSGNYGYTF
few	TRBV18	TRBJ1-1	NA	TGTGCCAGCTCACCACCTTCTGACAAGCGGGCTTTCTTT	CASSPPSDKRAFF
NA	TRBV12-5	TRBJ2-2	NA	TGTGCTAGTGGTTCACCGACAGGTGCGGACACCGGGGAGCTGTTTTTT	CASGSPTGADTGELFF
NA	TRBV5-1	TRBJ1-6	NA	TGCGCCAGCAGCTTCCAACAGAACGCTTATAATTCACCCCTCCACTTT	CASSFQQNAYNSPLHF
NA	TRBV28	TRBJ2-7	NA	TGTGCCAGCACTAAGATTCCGGGACACTTGTACTTC	CASTKIPGHLYF
NA	TRBV4-1	TRBJ2-5	NA	TGCGCCAGCAGCCAAGGGCCAGGGTCGGCAGAGACCCAGTACTTC	CASSQGPGSAETQYF
NA	TRBV7-8	TRBJ2-6	TRBD2	TGTGCCAGCAGCTTTTATAGCGGGCCTGGGGCCAACGTCCTGACTTTC	CASSFYSGPGANVLTF
NA	TRBV27	TRBJ2-7	TRBD2	TGTGCCAGCAGTTTTCGGGCGGGAGCATCCGAGCAGTACTTC	CASSFRAGASEQYF
NA	TRBV2	TRBJ1-5	NA	TGTGCCAGCAGTGTGGCAGGGCGCCAGCCCCAGCATTTT	CASSVAGRQPQHF
NA	TRBV3-1/TRBV3-2	TRBJ2-1	TRBD2	TGTGCCAGCAGCCAAGGTAGCGGGGGAAAAATTGGGCAGTTCTTC	CASSQGSGGKIGQFF
NA	TRBV27	TRBJ1-1	TRBD1	TGTGCCAGCAGTGTCGGGACAGGGAACACTGAAGCTTTCTTT	CASSVGTGNTEAFF
few	TRBV12-3/TRBV12-4	TRBJ1-2	TRBD1	TGTGCCAGCAGTTTGACAGGGCGGGGCTACACCTTC	CASSLTGRGYTF
NA	TRBV4-3	TRBJ2-2	NA	TGCGCCAGCAGCCAAGCGTCTCCCAGGAACACCGGGGAGCTGTTTTTT	CASSQASPRNTGELFF
NA	TRBV7-9	TRBJ1-1	NA	TGTGCCAGCAGCTTCGGGAACACTGAAGCTTTCTTT	CASSFGNTEAFF
NA	TRBV10-3	TRBJ1-1	NA	TGTGCCATCAGTGAGTCCGGCGGGAACACTGAAGCTTTCTTT	CAISESGGNTEAFF
NA	TRBV4-1	TRBJ1-1	TRBD1	TGCGCCAGCAGCCAAGAATGGGGACAGGGGGCGAGAAGCACTGAAGCTTTCTTT	CASSQEWGQGARSTEAFF
NA	TRBV11-2	TRBJ2-3	TRBD1	TGTGCCAGCAGCTTCGACAGGGCCGTAGATACGCAGTATTTT	CASSFDRAVDTQYF
NA	TRBV14	TRBJ2-4	NA	TGTGCCAGCAGCCAAGATGAGAGAAACATTCAGTACTTC	CASSQDERNIQYF
NA	TRBV4-1	TRBJ2-7	NA	TGCGCCAGCAGCCAAGGGGTTAGCGGATACTACGAGCAGTACTTC	CASSQGVSGYYEQYF
NA	TRBV6-5	TRBJ2-3	NA	TGTGCCAGCAGTTTAGCGGTCATGGGCCCAGATACGCAGTATTTT	CASSLAVMGPDTQYF
NA	TRBV27	TRBJ1-2	TRBD1	TGTGCCAGCCGTGGACAGGGGTCTTTGTGGTGGGGCTACACCTTC	CASRGQGSLWWGYTF
NA	TRBV9	TRBJ2-2	TRBD2	TGTGCCAGCAGCGTCCTGGGACTAGCGGGGGGATCTGGGGAGCTGTTTTTT	CASSVLGLAGGSGELFF
NA	TRBV7-3	TRBJ1-6	NA	TGTGCCAGCAGCTTACAGGGATCTGATAATTCACCCCTCCACTTT	CASSLQGSDNSPLHF
NA	TRBV5-4	TRBJ1-1	TRBD1	TGTGCCAGCAGCTTGGACCGACAGGGGGTCACTGAAGCTTTCTTT	CASSLDRQGVTEAFF
NA	TRBV5-4	TRBJ2-7	TRBD2	TGTGCCAGCAGCTTGGGGCGGGGAGGGATCTCCTACGAGCAGTACTTC	CASSLGRGGISYEQYF
NA	TRBV5-6	TRBJ1-1	NA	TGTGCCAGCAGCCCGACTTTTTTGAACACTGAAGCTTTCTTT	CASSPTFLNTEAFF
NA	TRBV7-9	TRBJ2-7	TRBD2	TGTGCCAGCAGCTTAAGTCCTAGCGGGCGGTCCTACGAGCAGTACTTC	CASSLSPSGRSYEQYF
NA	TRBV7-6	TRBJ1-1	NA	TGTGCCAGCAGCTTAGCGACGGGAGGGAACACTGAAGCTTTCTTT	CASSLATGGNTEAFF
NA	TRBV2	TRBJ1-2	NA	TGTGCCAGCATCTCACAGGGTTATGGCTACACCTTC	CASISQGYGYTF
NA	TRBV30	TRBJ1-2	NA	TGTGCCTGGAGTGTAATGACCGAGGTTGGCTACACCTTC	CAWSVMTEVGYTF